The 11 T cell receptor beta chains below were found in one sample sequenced in a study of brain metastases from non-small cell lung cancer. Measured with immunoSEQ multiplex PCR; TCRdb has only the in-frame clones, and not every one. The sample yields more than 1,500 clones, 75% to 85% seen once. The specimen was primary lung tumor tissue. These receptors all come from a donor aged 40 or over with non-small cell lung cancer.

In this sample, this clone turned up once. The V call is TRBV18, the J call TRBJ2-5; D is uncertain. Germline V gives CDR1 KGHSH, CDR2 LQKENI. This CDR3 region has 12 residues. V lost 8 bases and J 1 base, leaving 8 bases between the germline ends. The CDR3: CASRPAQETQYF. DNA of the CDR3: TGTGCCAGCCGCCCGGCCCAAGAGACCCAGTACTTC.

This rearrangement joins TRBV19 to TRBJ2-5; D uncertain. This CDR3 spans 15 amino acids. Trimming removed 5 bases from V and 2 bases from J, with 15 bases in between. Germline V CDR1 and CDR2: LNHDA, SQIVND (reference sequence). For the CDR3, the DNA is TGTGCCAGTAGTCCCGGAACTCTGTTACAAGAGACCCAGTACTTC. This gives the protein CASSPGTLLQETQYF.

The V call is TRBV12-3 or TRBV12-4, the J call TRBJ2-3, with D unresolved. CDR3 length: 11 residues. DNA for the CDR3: TGTGCTACTCAGTCATTAGATACGCAGTATTTT. It yields the protein CATQSLDTQYF.

This clone appeared once. This chain joins TRBV9 and TRBJ1-4, with TRBD1 identical over 8 bases. Per the germline V gene, CDR1 is SGDLS and CDR2 is YYNGEE. This CDR3 spans 15 amino acids. Losses at the gene ends were 3 bases for V and 7 bases for J; bases not matched to a gene: 8. The CDR3 DNA reads as TGTGCCAGCAGCGAACGACAGGGGTGGACTGAAAAACTGTTTTTT. Translating gives CASSERQGWTEKLFF. Full variable domain (outside the CDR3, taken from reference TRBV9 and TRBJ1-4): DSGVTQTPKHLITATGQRVTLRCSPRSGDLSVYWYQQSLDQGLQFLIQYYNGEERAKGNILERFSAQQFPDLHSELNLSSLELGDSALYFCASSERQGWTEKLFFGSGTQLSVL.

V gene TRBV5-6 combines with J gene TRBJ2-7; D is perhaps TRBD1 (6 bases). V was shortened by 4 bases and J by 5 bases, with 22 bases between the two germline ends. This CDR3 has 16 amino acids. Germline CDR1 is SGHDT and CDR2 is YYEEEE. For the CDR3, the DNA is TGTGCCAGCAGCCCGATTAAGAGAAACAGGGTCGACGAGCAGTACTTC. Protein: CASSPIKRNRVDEQYF. Full variable domain (outside the CDR3, taken from reference TRBV5-6 and TRBJ2-7): DAGVTQSPTHLIKTRGQQVTLRCSPKSGHDTVSWYQQALGQGPQFIFQYYEEEERQRGNFPDRFSGHQFPNYSSELNVNALLLGDSALYLCASSPIKRNRVDEQYFGPGTRLTVT.

The rearrangement joins TRBV28 to TRBJ2-7; D perhaps matches TRBD2 (5 bases). The CDR3 runs to 15 residues. The V and J ends lost 2 bases and 1 base respectively, with 12 bases between them. Germline CDR1 MDHEN, CDR2 SYDVKM. This CDR3 is CASSLPLAGSYEQYF. In nucleotides, the CDR3 is TGTGCCAGCAGTTTACCCCTAGCTGGATCCTACGAGCAGTACTTC. Filled out from reference TRBV28 and TRBJ2-7, the complete variable domain reads DVKVTQSSRYLVKRTGEKVFLECVQDMDHENMFWYRQDPGLGLRLIYFSYDVKMKEKGDIPEGYSVSREKKERFSLILESASTNQTSMYLCASSLPLAGSYEQYFGPGTRLTVT.

The chain joins TRBV6-1 to TRBJ1-4; D remains unclear. This CDR3 has 14 amino acids. In germline, CDR1 is MNHNS, CDR2 SASEGT. The V end was cut by 3 bases, the J end by 3 bases, with 8 bases between. CDR3: CASSDPGANEKLFF. CDR3 DNA: TGTGCCAGCAGTGACCCCGGGGCTAATGAAAAACTGTTTTTT.

The chain combines TRBV4-3 with TRBJ1-1; TRBD1 might be the D (5 bases). The CDR3 is 14 residues long. CDR1 is LGHNA and CDR2 is YSLEER in the germline V gene. V was shortened by 4 bases and J by 3 bases, with 12 bases between the two germline ends. The CDR3 here is CASSRWGWDTEAFF. The CDR3 coding sequence is TGCGCCAGCAGCCGTTGGGGGTGGGACACTGAAGCTTTCTTT.

This CDR3 is CATSNPGGQTYEQYF. The CDR3 bases are TGTGCCACCAGTAACCCCGGGGGCCAAACCTACGAGCAGTACTTC. The V gene is TRBV24-1, the J gene TRBJ2-7, with D perhaps matching TRBD1 or TRBD2 (6 bases each). This CDR3 has 15 residues. Trimming stripped 6 bases from V and 2 bases from J, with 16 bases between. The germline V gene encodes CDR1 KGHDR and CDR2 SFDVKD.

The chain recombines TRBV7-2 with TRBJ1-6; D is unclear. Trimming shortened V by 6 bases and J by 8 bases, and 17 bases separated the two germline ends. The germline V gene encodes CDR1 SGHTA and CDR2 FQGNSA. The CDR3 is 15 residues long. The CDR3 region is CASRSRTRGDSPLHF. The CDR3 coding sequence is TGTGCCAGCAGATCTAGGACGCGTGGGGATTCACCCCTCCACTTT.

This chain joins TRBV4-2 and TRBJ2-1; 8 bases agree with TRBD2. The V and J ends lost 0 bases and 1 base, in that order; junction bases with no gene match: 17. The V gene's germline CDR1 is LGHNA and CDR2 YNFKEQ. CDR3 length equals 21 residues. The CDR3 bases are TGTGCCAGCAGCCAAGATGGAGCGGGGGCCGCGGAGGGTCCTTCCTACAATGAGCAGTTCTTC. Translating gives CASSQDGAGAAEGPSYNEQFF.